The 20 T cell receptor beta chains given below trace back to one sample, sequenced in a study of T cell repertoires in cytomegalovirus infection. Each CDR3 protein is one row after TCRdb ran MiXCR on the reads. The profile covers a few hundred thousand distinct CDR3 sequences, with roughly 42% appearing a single time and 35% to 50% taken by the ten largest. Their specific antigens are unknown. Sequencing used cultured PBMCs, obtained from culture after CMV antigen stimulation. These receptors originate from a human donor in good health (CMV status not recorded). Some clones in this sample may be carry-over from other donors' samples.

This clonotype showed up just a few times. The chain couples TRBV4-1 to TRBJ2-1; the D gene could be TRBD1 or TRBD2 (5 bases each). Germline lookup yields CDR1 MGHRA and CDR2 YSYEKL. Trimming shortened V by 4 bases and J by 3 bases, and 16 bases separated the two germline ends. The CDR3 has 16 amino acids. In DNA form, the CDR3 reads TGCGCCAGCAGCCTCATCCGGGACCGAGGCTACAATGAGCAGTTCTTC. It yields the protein CASSLIRDRGYNEQFF.

V and J are TRBV12-3 or TRBV12-4 and TRBJ2-5, with 7 positions matching TRBD1. Trimming took 2 bases from V and 5 from J; bases not matched to a gene: 8. The CDR3 totals 15 residues. The CDR3 DNA sequence: TGTGCCAGCAGTTTAATCGGGACAGAGGGGGAGACCCAGTACTTC. It yields the protein CASSLIGTEGETQYF.

J is TRBJ2-4 and V is TRBV30; D unresolved. Germline CDR1 reads GTSNPN; CDR2 reads SVGIG (reference sequence). Trimming took 0 bases from V and 0 from J, leaving 12 bases between them. The CDR3 extends over 16 amino acids. The chain's CDR3 is CAWSVRWSLAKNIQYF. The CDR3 coding sequence is TGTGCCTGGAGTGTAAGGTGGAGTCTAGCCAAAAACATTCAGTACTTC.

The rearrangement uses TRBV7-4 and TRBJ2-3, with 11 bases identical to TRBD2. Germline lookup yields CDR1 SGHVT and CDR2 SQSDAQ. This CDR3 spans 16 amino acids. The ends lost 4 bases at V and 2 bases at J; junction bases unmatched: 5. This CDR3 is CASSYRLAGYTDTQYF. The CDR3 DNA reads as TGTGCCAGCAGCTACCGACTAGCGGGGTACACAGATACGCAGTATTTT.

The V and J genes are TRBV5-4 and TRBJ1-2; D may be TRBD1 (6 bases). Trimming cost V 0 bases and J 5 bases, with 17 bases left between them. The CDR3 covers 16 residues. Germline lookup yields CDR1 SGHNT and CDR2 YYREEE (reference sequence). The DNA for the CDR3 is TGTGCCAGCAGCTTGGGTTCCCTAGGGGGGGATTATGGCTACACCTTC. Translation gives CASSLGSLGGDYGYTF.

Concerning this clonotype itself: An end of the junction does not agree with germline; a read error may underlie this. This chain links TRBV6-6 with TRBJ2-7, with a tentative D call TRBD2 (6 bases). The CDR3 extends over 12 amino acids. Germline V gene data show CDR1 as MNHNY and CDR2 as SVGAGI (reference sequence). DNA for the CDR3: TGTGCCACCAGTAGCGGAACCTACGAGCAGTACTTC. Encoded protein: CATSSGTYEQYF.

V is TRBV7-2 and J is TRBJ2-3; D possibly corresponds to TRBD2 (6 bases). Germline V lookup: CDR1 SGHTA, CDR2 FQGNSA. V was trimmed by 3 bases and J by 1 base, leaving 11 bases between them. This CDR3 has 15 amino acids. In DNA form, the CDR3 reads TGTGCCAGCAGCTTGGGAGGCCAAGGCACAGATACGCAGTATTTT. This sequence encodes CASSLGGQGTDTQYF.

V is TRBV4-3 and J is TRBJ2-3; D not resolved. Germline values: CDR1 LGHNA, CDR2 YSLEER. CDR3 size: 14 residues. V shed 0 bases and J shed 5 bases, with 9 bases lying between them. CDR3 DNA sequence: TGCGCCAGCAGCCAAGATTTGACGGGAGATACGCAGTATTTT. Its translation is CASSQDLTGDTQYF.

As for this clonotype: This may come from a read error, since a much larger clone is one base off. The genes are TRBV7-2 and TRBJ2-7; D is ambiguous. The CDR3 runs 11 residues. Trimming removed 2 bases from V and 5 bases from J, with 4 bases in between. From germline, CDR1 is SGHTA and CDR2 FQGNSA. CDR3 nucleotide sequence: TGTGCCAGCAGCTTAAAAGACGAGCAGTACTTC. Protein product: CASSLKDEQYF.

The chain combines TRBV12-3 or TRBV12-4 with TRBJ2-5; TRBD1 matches at 9 bases. This CDR3 has 16 residues. J gave up 0 bases and V 6 bases, and 8 bases lay outside the gene matches. The CDR3 coding sequence is TGTGCCAGCAGACGAATACAGGGGGCGTACCAAGAGACCCAGTACTTC. Translating gives CASRRIQGAYQETQYF.

The V gene is TRBV5-4, the J gene TRBJ1-1; 7 bases are shared with TRBD1. The CDR3 spans 14 residues. In germline, CDR1 is SGHNT, CDR2 YYREEE (reference sequence). Germline trimming cut 10 bases from V and 4 bases from J; bases unmatched to any gene: 13. CDR3 nucleotides: TGTGCCTTTCAGACAGGGAGGTGGGGCACTGAAGCTTTCTTT. This sequence encodes CAFQTGRWGTEAFF. Supplemented by reference TRBV5-4 and TRBJ1-1, the full variable domain reads ETGVTQSPTHLIKTRGQQVTLRCSSQSGHNTVSWYQQALGQGPQFIFQYYREEENGRGNFPPRFSGLQFPNYSSELNVNALELDDSALYLCAFQTGRWGTEAFFGQGTRLTVV.

This sequence joins TRBV7-2 and TRBJ2-3; D ambiguous. In germline, CDR1 is SGHTA, CDR2 FQGNSA. V was cut by 3 bases and J by 3 bases, with 10 bases left in between. The CDR3 is made up of 14 amino acids. As DNA, the CDR3 is TGTGCCAGCAGCTTTTTAGGAGAAACAGATACGCAGTATTTT. It codes for CASSFLGETDTQYF.

This clonotype was recorded only once. DNA for the CDR3: TGTGCCAGCACCCACACAGGGAGCCACGAGCAGTACTTC. It specifies CASTHTGSHEQYF. The V gene is TRBV7-1, the J gene TRBJ2-7; TRBD1 might be the D (6 bases). TRBV7-1 is sorted into the ORF group, with uncertain function. The CDR3 consists of 13 residues. Trimming left V 7 bases short and J 5 bases short, with 15 bases between.

This clonotype was recorded a few times. The chain is built from TRBV7-6 and TRBJ2-1; possible D gene TRBD1, 5 bases. The CDR3 contains 16 residues. Trimming removed 1 base at V and 6 bases at J, with 16 bases between. Germline values: CDR1 SGHVS, CDR2 FNYEAQ. The CDR3 sequence: CASSLVAQGAVNEQFF. The DNA for the CDR3 is TGTGCCAGCAGCTTAGTAGCCCAAGGGGCGGTCAATGAGCAGTTCTTC.

This clonotype showed up many times. V and J are TRBV7-2 and TRBJ2-7, with 10 bases fitting TRBD2. V lost 3 bases, J lost 6 bases, and 11 bases stayed unmatched. Germline CDR1 is SGHTA and CDR2 is FQGNSA. This CDR3 spans 16 amino acids. The CDR3 sequence is CASSFKRAGGPVEQYF. CDR3 DNA sequence: TGTGCCAGCAGCTTTAAGCGAGCGGGGGGGCCGGTCGAGCAGTACTTC.

The genes are TRBV4-1 and TRBJ2-7; tentatively, D is TRBD2 (5 bases). Per the germline V gene, CDR1 is MGHRA and CDR2 is YSYEKL. The length of the CDR3 is 14 residues. The V end lost 3 bases, the J end lost 0 bases, and 9 bases lay between the germline ends. The CDR3 region is CASSQAGDSYEQYF. CDR3 DNA: TGCGCCAGCAGCCAGGCCGGGGACTCCTACGAGCAGTACTTC.

This clonotype has only a few counts. This chain joins TRBV7-3 and TRBJ2-7; TRBD1 agrees at 8 bases. Trimming removed 6 bases from V and 7 bases from J; junction bases left unmatched: 20. CDR1 SGHTA and CDR2 FQGTGA come from the germline V gene. There are 17 residues in the CDR3. The CDR3 DNA reads TGTGCCAGCAGAGGTACTCTACGGGACAGGAAAATCGGGGAGCAGTACTTC. This gives the protein CASRGTLRDRKIGEQYF.

CDR3 sequence: CATGRGRGVKDTQYF. The DNA of the CDR3 is TGTGCCACCGGGCGTGGTCGCGGGGTTAAAGATACGCAGTATTTT. J is TRBJ2-3 and V is TRBV15; D is perhaps TRBD2 (6 bases). V gave up 8 bases and J gave up 5 bases, with 20 bases separating them. The CDR3 is 15 amino acids. Germline V gene sequence: CDR1 LNHNV, CDR2 YYDKDF (reference sequence).

V and J are TRBV7-8 and TRBJ1-4; D gene ambiguous. V was clipped by 5 bases and J by 0 bases, with 10 bases between them. The germline V gene has CDR1 SGHVS and CDR2 FQNEAQ. This CDR3 is 15 amino acids long. For the CDR3, the DNA is TGTGCCAGCAGCCAAACGGCTGCAACTAATGAAAAACTGTTTTTT. Its protein is CASSQTAATNEKLFF.

This clonotype was recorded a few times. The chain uses TRBV7-8 and TRBJ1-5; 7 bases are a match to TRBD1. Trimming took 4 bases from V and 7 from J; bases not matched to a gene: 13. CDR3 length: 16 amino acids. Germline V gene data show CDR1 as SGHVS and CDR2 as FQNEAQ. The CDR3 loop is CASSSTPTGVGQPQHF. The CDR3 DNA follows: TGTGCCAGCAGCTCAACCCCAACAGGGGTGGGGCAGCCCCAGCATTTT.